Each of the 29 T cell receptor beta chains below was sequenced from the same sample in a study of PD-1 blockade in classical Hodgkin lymphoma. Generated by immunoSEQ multiplex PCR, the TCRdb table keeps only in-frame clones and is missing some. The sample lists 150,000 or so clones, around 84% occurring once. All patients relapsed after autologous stem cell transplantation, and brentuximab vedotin exposure varied. The sample consisted of peripheral blood mononuclear cells (PBMCs), taken before the second cycle of nivolumab. These receptors all stem from a human donor with classical Hodgkin lymphoma.

The chain uses TRBV7-3 and TRBJ2-1; D unclear. From germline, CDR1 is SGHTA and CDR2 FQGTGA. This CDR3 region has 14 residues. Trimming removed 3 bases at V and 12 bases at J, with 18 bases between. The CDR3 DNA sequence: TGTGCCAGCAGCTTCGGACCCGAGTCTCTAGGGCAGTTCTTC. This translates into CASSFGPESLGQFF.

The chain is built from TRBV4-2 and TRBJ2-5, with D maybe TRBD2 (6 bases). Germline V gene lookup returns CDR1 LGHNA and CDR2 YNFKEQ. Trimming took 5 bases from V and 5 from J, leaving 15 bases between them. This CDR3 spans 14 amino acids. This CDR3 is CASSVRGGGETQYF. The CDR3 nucleotides read TGTGCCAGCAGCGTACGGGGAGGTGGGGAGACCCAGTACTTC.

CDR3 DNA sequence: TGTGCCAGCAGTTACTCTGGGTCCTCAAACTATGGCTACACCTTC. This gives the protein CASSYSGSSNYGYTF. This chain joins TRBV6-5 and TRBJ1-2; D remains unclear. This CDR3 spans 15 amino acids. V was cut by 0 bases and J by 2 bases, with 10 bases left in between. Germline V gene data show CDR1 as MNHEY and CDR2 as SVGAGI.

Turning to this clone: An end of the junction does not agree with germline; a read error may underlie this. The genes are TRBV7-7 and TRBJ2-5, with 8 positions matching TRBD1. Per germline, CDR1 SSHAT and CDR2 FNYEAQ (reference sequence). The CDR3 sequence is 15 residues long. CDR3 DNA sequence: TGTGCTAGCAGCTTAGAAGGACAGGGACAAGAGACCCAGTACTTC. Translated: CASSLEGQGQETQYF. Based on the CDR3 plus reference TRBV7-7 and TRBJ2-5, the full variable domain is GAGVSQSPRYKVTKRGQDVTLRCDPISSHATLYWYQQALGQGPEFLTYFNYEAQPDKSGLPSDRFSAERPEGSISTLTIQRTEQRDSAMYRCASSLEGQGQETQYFGPGTRLLVL.

This rearrangement joins TRBV18 to TRBJ2-5, with 7 bases aligning to TRBD1. The CDR3 totals 14 residues. V lost 4 bases to trimming and J lost 0 bases; unmatched junction nucleotides: 2. Looked up from germline, CDR1 is KGHSH and CDR2 is LQKENI. The CDR3 spells CASSRDSNQETQYF. The CDR3 region has the DNA TGTGCCAGCTCACGGGACAGTAACCAAGAGACCCAGTACTTC.

The CDR3 loop is CASSPTSGRISYEQYF. The CDR3 region has the DNA TGTGCCAGCAGCCCTACTAGCGGGAGGATCTCCTACGAGCAGTACTTC. This chain uses TRBV6-6 with TRBJ2-7, with 12 bases lining up with TRBD2. The CDR3 is 16 residues long. In germline, CDR1 is MNHNY, CDR2 SVGAGI (reference sequence). J was trimmed by 0 bases and V by 6 bases; bases with no gene match: 6.

This chain links TRBV5-1 with TRBJ1-2; D is possibly TRBD1 (5 bases). The CDR3 totals 15 residues. Trimming stripped 0 bases from V and 4 bases from J, with 13 bases between. The germline gives CDR1 SGHRS, CDR2 YFSETQ. CDR3 residues: CASSLAAGPTYGYTF. DNA for the CDR3: TGCGCCAGCAGCTTGGCCGCGGGGCCAACCTATGGCTACACCTTC.

The rearrangement joins TRBV20-1 to TRBJ1-2, with TRBD1 matching 10 bases. Germline-derived CDR1 and CDR2 are DFQATT and SNEGSKA (reference sequence). J lost 8 bases, V lost 5 bases, and 2 bases had no gene match. This CDR3 contains 11 residues. The CDR3 nucleotides read TGCAGTGCTGGGACAGGGGTCGGCTACACCTTC. This codes for CSAGTGVGYTF.

This chain connects TRBV11-3 to TRBJ2-5, with 7 bases fitting TRBD1. This CDR3 comprises 14 residues. CDR1 and CDR2 from the germline V gene are SGHNT and YENEEA. V lost 2 bases to trimming and J lost 4 bases; unmatched junction nucleotides: 4. CDR3 in amino acids: CASSLTGERETQYF. DNA for the CDR3: TGTGCCAGCAGCTTAACAGGGGAACGAGAGACCCAGTACTTC.

The rearrangement links TRBV11-1 to TRBJ1-2, with unresolved D. The CDR3 extends over 13 amino acids. V lost 5 bases and J lost 4, with 11 bases in between. In germline, CDR1 is SGHAT, CDR2 FQDESV (reference sequence). The CDR3 reads CASSPVGSYGYTF. CDR3 nucleotides: TGTGCCAGCAGCCCCGTGGGATCCTATGGCTACACCTTC.

The V call is TRBV25-1, the J call TRBJ1-2; 10 bases align to TRBD1. The CDR3 contains 17 residues. Unmatched junction bases numbered 9, after V lost 3 bases and J lost 2 bases. The germline V gene encodes CDR1 MGHDK and CDR2 SYGVNS. The CDR3 loop is CASSDLGTGVANYGYTF. CDR3 DNA sequence: TGTGCCAGCAGTGACCTTGGGACAGGGGTTGCAAACTATGGCTACACCTTC.

This sequence joins TRBV11-3 and TRBJ2-3; 13 positions match TRBD2. The trim removed 6 bases at V and 5 bases at J, leaving 8 bases unmatched. The germline V gene encodes CDR1 SGHNT and CDR2 YENEEA. The CDR3 sequence is 16 residues long. DNA for the CDR3: TGTGCCAGCAGTTCAACTAGCGGGGGGGCCGTAGATACGCAGTATTTT. This gives the protein CASSSTSGGAVDTQYF.

The CDR3 nucleotides are TGTGCCATCAGCGGGGGCCCAGAGACCCAGTACTTC. Its translation is CAISGGPETQYF. The chain couples TRBV10-3 to TRBJ2-5, with D perhaps being TRBD1 or TRBD2 (6 bases each). Trimming removed 6 bases from V and 4 bases from J, with 9 bases in between. CDR1 ENHRY and CDR2 SYGVKD come from the germline V gene. The CDR3 runs 12 residues.

J is TRBJ2-7 and V is TRBV27; TRBD2 agrees at 7 bases. Germline loops: CDR1 MNHEY, CDR2 SMNVEV (reference sequence). This CDR3 is 13 amino acids long. After removal of 10 bases from V and 2 bases from J, the junction contained 8 bases not matched to a gene. The CDR3 DNA reads as TGTGCCACCCGGACTAGGGGAACCTACGAGCAGTACTTC. It translates to CATRTRGTYEQYF.

The V gene is TRBV11-3, the J gene TRBJ2-7; TRBD1 matches 8 bases. V was clipped by 5 bases and J by 3 bases; unmatched bases: 3. The CDR3 runs to 13 residues. Germline CDR1 SGHNT, CDR2 YENEEA. In DNA form, the CDR3 reads TGTGCCAGCAGCCCTGGACAGGGCTACGAGCAGTACTTC. Translation gives CASSPGQGYEQYF.

The rearrangement joins TRBV6-6 to TRBJ2-1, with D possibly matching TRBD2 (6 bases). Trimming removed 4 bases at V and 6 bases at J, with 16 bases between. CDR1 MNHNY and CDR2 SVGAGI come from the germline V gene (reference sequence). The CDR3 is 15 amino acids. CDR3 residues: CASSSAGLLANEQFF. The CDR3 DNA reads as TGTGCCAGCAGTTCCGCGGGACTCCTCGCCAATGAGCAGTTCTTC.

The genes are TRBV5-4 and TRBJ1-4; maybe TRBD1 (6 bases). This CDR3 has 16 amino acids. Deletions cut 0 bases from V and 4 bases from J, with 13 bases between. The germline gives CDR1 SGHNT, CDR2 YYREEE (reference sequence). The CDR3 loop is CASSLVGGGGNEKLFF. CDR3 coding DNA: TGTGCCAGCAGCTTGGTTGGGGGCGGTGGTAATGAAAAACTGTTTTTT.

The V gene is TRBV7-2, the J gene TRBJ1-4, with D tentatively TRBD1 (5 bases). Germline-derived CDR1 and CDR2 are SGHTA and FQGNSA. Deletions cut 6 bases from V and 7 bases from J, with 12 bases between. There are 13 residues in the CDR3. The CDR3 is CASRSQGGEKLFF. CDR3 DNA sequence: TGTGCCAGCAGGTCTCAGGGTGGTGAAAAACTGTTTTTT. Using reference TRBV7-2 and TRBJ1-4 for the parts outside the CDR3, the full variable domain is GAGVSQSPSNKVTEKGKDVELRCDPISGHTALYWYRQSLGQGLEFLIYFQGNSAPDKSGLPSDRFSAERTGGSVSTLTIQRTQQEDSAVYLCASRSQGGEKLFFGSGTQLSVL.

The J gene is TRBJ1-4, the V gene TRBV19; 7 bases agree with TRBD1. V gave up 2 bases and J gave up 7 bases; unmatched junction bases: 4. The CDR3 consists of 14 residues. CDR1 and CDR2 (germline): LNHDA, SQIVND (reference sequence). In DNA, the CDR3 is TGTGCCAGTAGTATAAGGGGGCGTCGTGAAAAACTGTTTTTT. The encoded protein is CASSIRGRREKLFF.

This chain uses TRBV6-5 with TRBJ2-1; the match to TRBD2 covers 11 bases. The V gene's germline CDR1 is MNHEY and CDR2 SVGAGI. This CDR3 has 15 amino acids. V trimming: 2 bases; J trimming: 13 bases; junction bases outside the gene matches: 10. CDR3 region: CASSYDTIAGGDQFF. The CDR3 DNA follows: TGTGCCAGCAGTTACGACACGATAGCGGGGGGGGATCAGTTCTTC.

The chain employs TRBV7-9 and TRBJ2-3, with TRBD2 identical over 13 bases. V trimming: 3 bases; J trimming: 1 base; junction bases outside the gene matches: 7. This CDR3 contains 18 residues. Germline V gene data show CDR1 as SEHNR and CDR2 as FQNEAQ (reference sequence). CDR3 residues: CASSFRLAGGRGTDTQYF. The CDR3 bases are TGTGCCAGCAGCTTTCGACTAGCGGGGGGCCGGGGCACAGATACGCAGTATTTT.

The V call is TRBV2, the J call TRBJ1-5; tentative D call: TRBD1 (6 bases). The CDR3 length is 14 residues. Looked up from germline, CDR1 is SNHLY and CDR2 is FYNNEI. Trimming took 6 bases from V and 0 from J, leaving 9 bases between them. The CDR3 loop reads CASRDSYSNQPQHF. The DNA of the CDR3 is TGTGCCAGCAGGGACAGTTATAGCAATCAGCCCCAGCATTTT.

The genes are TRBV18 and TRBJ2-7; no clear D gene. The V end lost 5 bases, the J end lost 4 bases, and 9 bases lay between the germline ends. The V gene's germline CDR1 is KGHSH and CDR2 LQKENI. CDR3 length: 12 amino acids. The CDR3 sequence: CASSSDGYEQYF. The CDR3 nucleotides read TGTGCCAGCTCATCGGACGGGTACGAGCAGTACTTC.

This chain connects TRBV9 to TRBJ2-7; 9 positions agree with TRBD1. V trimming: 0 bases; J trimming: 4 bases; junction bases outside the gene matches: 11. The CDR3 loop spans 17 amino acids. Germline assignment: CDR1 SGDLS and CDR2 YYNGEE. In nucleotides, the CDR3 is TGTGCCAGCAGCGTAGAGTCCGGGACAGGGCTAGGATACGAGCAGTACTTC. Its translation is CASSVESGTGLGYEQYF.

This sequence joins TRBV7-9 and TRBJ2-7; possible D gene TRBD2, 5 bases. V gave up 5 bases and J gave up 1 base, with 21 bases separating them. Germline lookup yields CDR1 SEHNR and CDR2 FQNEAQ (reference sequence). The CDR3 runs 17 residues. CDR3: CASSSLRARKGSYEQYF. CDR3 nucleotides: TGTGCCAGCAGCAGCCTGAGGGCCAGGAAAGGGTCCTACGAGCAGTACTTC.

V and J are TRBV7-2 and TRBJ2-1; the match to TRBD1 covers 10 bases. V gave up 3 bases and J gave up 5 bases; unmatched junction bases: 10. The CDR3 runs to 17 residues. The V gene's germline CDR1 is SGHTA and CDR2 FQGNSA. CDR3 amino acids: CASSLRAGTGAHNEQFF. The CDR3 DNA sequence: TGTGCCAGCAGCTTGAGGGCCGGGACAGGGGCCCACAATGAGCAGTTCTTC.

CDR3 loop: CASSLNSANTGELFF. The CDR3, as DNA: TGTGCCAGCAGCTTAAATAGCGCGAACACCGGGGAGCTGTTTTTT. The rearrangement uses TRBV7-3 and TRBJ2-2, with a possible D match to TRBD2 (5 bases). Germline CDR1 reads SGHTA; CDR2 reads FQGTGA. The V end was cut by 1 base, the J end by 0 bases, with 6 bases between. The CDR3 sequence is 15 residues long.

The chain uses TRBV5-1 and TRBJ1-6; TRBD1 is a possible D gene (5 bases). CDR1 is SGHRS, CDR2 YFSETQ, per germline. Trimming pared 0 bases from V and 9 bases from J, leaving 10 bases between. The CDR3 is 14 residues long. This CDR3 is CASSLANGGSPLHF. CDR3 bases: TGCGCCAGCAGCTTGGCCAATGGGGGTTCACCCCTCCACTTT.

This clone was seen more than once but under ten times. This chain joins TRBV7-3 and TRBJ1-2; D gene unclear. The germline V gene has CDR1 SGHTA and CDR2 FQGTGA. The CDR3 covers 12 residues. Trimming took off 3 bases at V and 8 bases at J, with 10 bases between the two ends. The CDR3 reads CASSFAVGGYTF. CDR3 DNA: TGTGCCAGCAGCTTTGCGGTAGGGGGCTACACCTTC.